This is a list of T cell receptor beta chains from one sample in a study of T-cell reconstitution after alpha-beta-depleted transplantation in children. MiXCR, applied by TCRdb to the PCR reads, yields one record per CDR3 protein. The profile shows approximately 400,000 distinct CDR3 sequences, 16% of them singletons. Here the sequenced sample was PBMCs, mostly from graft donor cells, taken 360 days after TCRalphabeta/CD19-depleted stem cell transplant. The receptors come from a boy less than two years old who had a stem cell transplant for Wiskott-Aldrich syndrome, so the T cells may come from the graft donor. Each CDR3 is given with its conserved first and last residue. The order of the fields is V gene, D gene, clone size, CDR3 length, J gene, CDR3 DNA, CDR3 protein. D genes are given only for firm matches. Clone size, where shown, is once, few, many, or a class for clones that have expanded.

TRBV29-1,TRBD2,-,13,TRBJ2-1,TGCAGCGTTGCTAGCGGGGGGGCGTATGAGCAGTTCTTC,CSVASGGAYEQFF
TRBV6-2/TRBV6-3,-,few,14,TRBJ2-2,TGTGCCAGCAGTGGGACTCCCATTGGCGGGGAGCTGTTTTTT,CASSGTPIGGELFF
TRBV6-1,TRBD2,few,18,TRBJ2-3,TGTGCCAGCAAGCCCGGGACTAGCGGGGGAGCGAGCACAGATACGCAGTATTTT,CASKPGTSGGASTDTQYF
TRBV25-1,TRBD1,few,15,TRBJ1-4,TGTGCCAGCAGTCCTTGGGACAGGGATCATGAAAAACTGTTTTTT,CASSPWDRDHEKLFF
TRBV5-1,TRBD2,-,16,TRBJ2-2,TGCGCCAGCAGCTTGGGTACTAGCGCGAACACCGGGGAGCTGTTTTTT,CASSLGTSANTGELFF
TRBV27,TRBD2,few,15,TRBJ2-7,TGTGCCAGCAGTAAGGCAGGGAGGGTTTGGGGCGAGCAGTACTTC,CASSKAGRVWGEQYF
TRBV7-6,-,few,15,TRBJ2-1,TGTGCCAGCAGCCCCCAGACTAGGAAGCCCAATGAGCAGTTCTTC,CASSPQTRKPNEQFF
TRBV15,-,few,13,TRBJ2-3,TGTGCCACCAGCAGAGCTCACGGGAGTCCGCAGTATTTT,CATSRAHGSPQYF
TRBV3-1,-,-,16,TRBJ2-4,TGTGCCAGCAGCCTTGGCTCAACATCAGCCAAAAACATTCAGTACTTC,CASSLGSTSAKNIQYF
TRBV7-9,-,few,17,TRBJ2-3,TGTGCCAGCAGCTTAGCCCCGGGGCTAGCAACCACAGATACGCAGTATTTT,CASSLAPGLATTDTQYF
TRBV4-1,TRBD2,-,18,TRBJ2-1,TGCGCCAGCGCCCGGGTTAGCGGGGAACCAAGGACCTACAATGAGCAGTTCTTC,CASARVSGEPRTYNEQFF
TRBV4-2,-,-,15,TRBJ2-1,TGTGCCAGCAGCCGAGAGTCTTTTCTCTACAATGAGCAGTTCTTC,CASSRESFLYNEQFF
TRBV13,TRBD2,few,16,TRBJ2-1,TGTGCCAGCAGCTTAACCCGGACTAGCGCCCACAATGAGCAGTTCTTC,CASSLTRTSAHNEQFF
TRBV9,-,few,15,TRBJ2-2,TGTGCCAGCAGCGTGACCGACGGACCCACCGGGGAGCTGTTTTTT,CASSVTDGPTGELFF
TRBV28,TRBD1,-,17,TRBJ2-3,TGTGCCAGCAGTCCCGGGACAGGGCCACTCAGCACAGATACGCAGTATTTT,CASSPGTGPLSTDTQYF
TRBV5-1,TRBD2,-,16,TRBJ2-1,TGCGCCAGCAGCCAAACCGCTAGCGGGGGCTACAATGAGCAGTTCTTC,CASSQTASGGYNEQFF
TRBV6-1,TRBD1,-,16,TRBJ2-5,TGTGCCAGCACGGGACAGGGGGCGCGTAACCAAGAGACCCAGTACTTC,CASTGQGARNQETQYF
TRBV13,-,-,15,TRBJ2-3,TGTGCCAGCAGCCCCGGGCTCCCAGGCACAGATACGCAGTATTTT,CASSPGLPGTDTQYF
TRBV29-1,-,-,12,TRBJ2-5,TGCAGCGTTGAAGGACACTCGGAGACCCAGTACTTC,CSVEGHSETQYF
TRBV27,-,-,17,TRBJ1-1,TGTGCCAGCTCTGACACGGCGGGCTCGTCGGTGAACACTGAAGCTTTCTTT,CASSDTAGSSVNTEAFF
TRBV12-3/TRBV12-4,-,few,17,TRBJ2-3,TGTGCCAGCAGTCCCCGGGAACTAGCATGGTTCCCAGATACGCAGTATTTT,CASSPRELAWFPDTQYF
TRBV4-3,TRBD2,-,16,TRBJ2-7,TGCGCCAGCAGCCAAGATGGGGCTAGCGGGAGGGGGGGGATGTACTTC,CASSQDGASGRGGMYF
TRBV12-3/TRBV12-4,-,-,14,TRBJ2-1,TGTGCCAGCGTTGCGGGATTCTCTAACGGTGGGCAGTTCTTC,CASVAGFSNGGQFF
TRBV18,-,many,14,TRBJ2-5,TGTGCCAGCTCACTAGCTAGGGTTCAAGAGACCCAGTACTTC,CASSLARVQETQYF
TRBV4-3,-,-,13,TRBJ2-2,TGCGCCAGCAGCCAAGAGGCGGGATTGGGGCTGTTTTTT,CASSQEAGLGLFF
TRBV20-1,TRBD1,-,17,TRBJ2-7,TGCAGTGCAGAACTTATTGACAGGGGGCCAAACTCCTACGAGCAGTACTTC,CSAELIDRGPNSYEQYF
TRBV4-1,-,-,15,TRBJ1-2,TGCGCCAGCAGCCAAGAGATAGTTCCTAACTATGGCTACACCTTC,CASSQEIVPNYGYTF
TRBV6-5,TRBD2,few,17,TRBJ2-5,TGTGCCAGCAGTTACCCTAGGACTAGCGGGAAACGAGAGACCCAGTACTTC,CASSYPRTSGKRETQYF
TRBV7-9,-,few,15,TRBJ2-5,TGTGCCAGCAGCTCAGGGGTTGGAATCCAAGAGACCCAGTACTTC,CASSSGVGIQETQYF